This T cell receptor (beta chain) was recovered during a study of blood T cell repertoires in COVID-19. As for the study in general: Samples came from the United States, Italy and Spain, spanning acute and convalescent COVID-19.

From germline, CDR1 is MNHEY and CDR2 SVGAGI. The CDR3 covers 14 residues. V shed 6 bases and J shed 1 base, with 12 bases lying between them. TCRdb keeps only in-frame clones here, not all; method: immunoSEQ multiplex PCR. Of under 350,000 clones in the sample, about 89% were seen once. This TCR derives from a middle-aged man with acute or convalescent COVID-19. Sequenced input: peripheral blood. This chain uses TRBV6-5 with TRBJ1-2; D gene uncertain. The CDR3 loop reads CASREGRFNYGYTF. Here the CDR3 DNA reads TGTGCCAGCAGAGAGGGCAGGTTTAACTATGGCTACACCTTC.